This TCR beta chain was profiled in a study of control samples from healthy donors and cancer patients. Sequencing used immunoSEQ multiplex PCR; TCRdb keeps in-frame clones, though not all of them. The sample lists around 140,000 clones, roughly nine tenths seen once, with more than 6.5% in the top ten. This clone has a single count. The CDR3 consists of 15 residues. Trimming took off 7 bases at V and 0 bases at J, with 15 bases between the two ends. Germline V gives CDR1 SGHRS, CDR2 YFSETQ. The chain combines TRBV5-1 with TRBJ2-3, with D uncertain. This receptor was identified in a young man in good health. The sample was blood. CDR3 sequence reads: CASARAAASTDTQYF. The CDR3, as DNA: TGCGCCAGCGCCCGGGCCGCGGCCAGCACAGATACGCAGTATTTT.